Sequencing of this T cell receptor beta chain was carried out in a study of blood T cell repertoires in COVID-19. Study-level background: In each case, the material was cDNA or gDNA derived from T cells, B-cell-depleted T cells, or PBMCs.

V trimming: 4 bases; J trimming: 2 bases; junction bases outside the gene matches: 6. This CDR3 is built from 17 residues. Per the germline V gene, CDR1 is SGHTA and CDR2 is FQGTGA. Authors' analysis steps: Using reference gene primer amplification, nucleated cell counts were estimated. Sequencing was performed with immunoSEQ multiplex PCR; in TCRdb, only in-frame clones are kept and a portion is missing. The V and J calls and clone size are taken from that table; D and trimming were inferred from the DNA. This sample yields 200,000 to 250,000 clones, of which around 80% are seen a single time; 5.5% belongs to the top ten.

Input material: peripheral blood. The V call is TRBV7-3, the J call TRBJ2-5; 14 nucleotides match TRBD2. This receptor was taken from a woman in her sixties or seventies with acute or convalescent COVID-19. The CDR3 DNA follows: TGTGCCAGCAGCTCCCCCGGACTAGCGGGAGGACAAGAGACCCAGTACTTC. This encodes CASSSPGLAGGQETQYF.